The 22 T cell receptor beta chains reported below all come from one sample, sequenced in a study of long-term antiretroviral therapy in people with HIV. Run at survey level, the immunoSEQ assay was version v3.0. Libraries were prepared by immunoSEQ multiplex PCR; TCRdb keeps only in-frame clonotypes and omits some of them. This table has over 25,000 clones, roughly four fifths appearing once. The input for sequencing was unsorted PBMCs, taken 0.8 years before starting antiretroviral therapy. These receptors were obtained from a man between 18 and 29 years old with HIV.

This chain links TRBV13 with TRBJ1-1; D gene ambiguous. V lost 3 bases and J lost 0, with 11 bases in between. The germline CDR1 and CDR2 sequences are PRHDT and FYEKMQ (reference sequence). This CDR3 spans 15 amino acids. CDR3 in DNA: TGTGCCAGCAGCTTCCCCGACCGACTGAACACTGAAGCTTTCTTT. It specifies CASSFPDRLNTEAFF. Full variable domain (missing parts from reference TRBV13 and TRBJ1-1): AAGVIQSPRHLIKEKRETATLKCYPIPRHDTVYWYQQGPGQDPQFLISFYEKMQSDKGSIPDRFSAQQFSDYHSELNMSSLELGDSALYFCASSFPDRLNTEAFFGQGTRLTVV.

Here the CDR3 DNA reads TGTGCCAGCAGAGGGGGTTTCTATAATTCACCCCTCCACTTT. Amino acid sequence: CASRGGFYNSPLHF. The V call is TRBV6-1, the J call TRBJ1-6; perhaps TRBD1 as D (6 bases). Germline-derived CDR1 and CDR2 are MNHNS and SASEGT. There are 14 residues in the CDR3. V gave up 6 bases and J gave up 3 bases, with 9 bases separating them.

The V gene is TRBV5-1, the J gene TRBJ2-7; 12 positions match TRBD2. The CDR3 is 14 amino acids. The J segment lost 4 bases and the V segment lost 4 bases, leaving 3 bases of the junction unmatched. Germline CDR1 is SGHRS and CDR2 is YFSETQ. CDR3 in amino acids: CASSRTSGNYEQYF. CDR3 coding DNA: TGCGCCAGCAGCCGGACTAGCGGGAATTACGAGCAGTACTTC.

The V and J genes are TRBV11-2 and TRBJ1-1; D gene unclear. The CDR3 has 13 residues. Trimming stripped 1 base from V and 0 bases from J, with 3 bases between. The germline V gene has CDR1 SGHAT and CDR2 FQNNGV. CDR3 in amino acids: CASSLAMNTEAFF. In DNA form, the CDR3 reads TGTGCCAGCAGCTTAGCCATGAACACTGAAGCTTTCTTT. The variable domain in full, completed from reference TRBV11-2 and TRBJ1-1, reads EAGVAQSPRYKIIEKRQSVAFWCNPISGHATLYWYQQILGQGPKLLIQFQNNGVVDDSQLPKDRFSAERLKGVDSTLKIQPAKLEDSAVYLCASSLAMNTEAFFGQGTRLTVV.

The chain links TRBV6-6 to TRBJ2-7, with no clear D. The V gene's germline CDR1 is MNHNY and CDR2 SVGAGI (reference sequence). The V end was cut by 2 bases, the J end by 3 bases, with 17 bases between. This CDR3 has 16 residues. The CDR3 spells CASSYALGIMGYEQYF. As DNA, the CDR3 is TGTGCCAGCAGTTACGCCCTCGGTATCATGGGCTACGAGCAGTACTTC.

The chain combines TRBV7-2 with TRBJ1-2, with TRBD1 matching over 7 bases. Per germline, CDR1 SGHTA and CDR2 FQGNSA. CDR3 length: 14 residues. V was pared by 4 bases and J by 7 bases, with 9 bases of the junction left unmatched. CDR3 in amino acids: CASSWTLTGPGYTF. CDR3 coding DNA: TGTGCCAGCAGCTGGACGCTGACAGGGCCTGGCTACACCTTC.

The chain joins TRBV7-3 to TRBJ2-3, with 7 bases identical to TRBD2. CDR3 length: 18 residues. Per the germline V gene, CDR1 is SGHTA and CDR2 is FQGTGA. Unmatched junction bases numbered 9, after V lost 0 bases and J lost 0 bases. CDR3 nucleotides: TGTGCCAGCAGCTTAACTGGCGGGGGTCCTTCTAGCACAGATACGCAGTATTTT. Protein product: CASSLTGGGPSSTDTQYF.

This sequence joins TRBV19 and TRBJ1-5, with D uncertain. This CDR3 has 15 amino acids. CDR1 LNHDA and CDR2 SQIVND come from the germline V gene (reference sequence). V was clipped by 2 bases and J by 0 bases, with 8 bases between them. The CDR3 reads CASSIRPDSNQPQHF. CDR3 sequence (DNA): TGTGCCAGTAGTATAAGACCGGATAGCAATCAGCCCCAGCATTTT.

The V and J genes are TRBV30 and TRBJ2-5, with TRBD1 as a possible D gene (6 bases). The assigned J gene may be wrong: the sequence end matches TRBJ2-7 better. The CDR3 is 13 residues long. The germline gives CDR1 GTSNPN, CDR2 SVGIG (reference sequence). As DNA, the CDR3 is TGTGCCTGGAATTGGGGGCCCAAGGGCGAGCAGTACTTC. Translated, it gives CAWNWGPKGEQYF.

This clone appeared once. The gene calls are TRBV7-2 and TRBJ1-4; unclear D gene. This CDR3 is 12 amino acids long. Trimming stripped 5 bases from V and 5 bases from J, with 6 bases between. Germline CDR1 and CDR2: SGHTA and FQGNSA. CDR3 DNA sequence: TGTGCCAGCAGCCCTTCGAATGAAAAACTGTTTTTT. Residues: CASSPSNEKLFF.

The chain joins TRBV27 to TRBJ2-7, with D possibly being TRBD1 (6 bases). The germline V gene encodes CDR1 MNHEY and CDR2 SMNVEV (reference sequence). V was clipped by 3 bases and J by 2 bases, with 8 bases between them. CDR3 size: 13 residues. The CDR3, as DNA: TGTGCCAGCAGTTTGGCAGGGGCCTACGAGCAGTACTTC. It codes for CASSLAGAYEQYF.

V is TRBV6-5 and J is TRBJ2-2, with D unresolved. This CDR3 has 14 residues. Germline V gives CDR1 MNHEY, CDR2 SVGAGI. Trimming cost V 5 bases and J 8 bases, with 15 bases left between them. The CDR3 region has the DNA TGTGCCAGCAGTCCTAACGGCGGCCAGGGGGAGCTGTTTTTT. The encoded protein is CASSPNGGQGELFF.

This clone was recorded only once. The V and J genes are TRBV7-8 and TRBJ2-1, with D unclear. Germline-derived CDR1 and CDR2 are SGHVS and FQNEAQ. CDR3 length: 16 residues. V dropped 1 base and J dropped 0 bases, with 10 bases sitting between them. The CDR3 reads CASSLVGTFSYNEQFF. The CDR3 DNA reads TGTGCCAGCAGCTTAGTAGGAACCTTCTCCTACAATGAGCAGTTCTTC.

This clone appeared a single time. The rearrangement uses TRBV27 and TRBJ1-2; perhaps TRBD1 as D (5 bases). This CDR3 spans 13 amino acids. Trimming took 6 bases from V and 2 from J, leaving 10 bases between them. Germline CDR1 reads MNHEY; CDR2 reads SMNVEV (reference sequence). The CDR3 here is CASSPGGNYGYTF. The CDR3 coding sequence is TGTGCCAGCAGCCCGGGGGGGAACTATGGCTACACCTTC.

CDR3 protein: CASSSTDTQYF. Written as DNA, the CDR3 is TGTGCCAGCAGCAGCACAGATACGCAGTATTTT. The rearrangement joins TRBV5-6 to TRBJ2-3; D call uncertain. CDR1 SGHDT and CDR2 YYEEEE come from the germline V gene. V was shortened by 4 bases and J by 0 bases, with 0 bases between the two germline ends. The CDR3 totals 11 residues. The full variable domain, its missing parts supplied by reference TRBV5-6 and TRBJ2-3, is DAGVTQSPTHLIKTRGQQVTLRCSPKSGHDTVSWYQQALGQGPQFIFQYYEEEERQRGNFPDRFSGHQFPNYSSELNVNALLLGDSALYLCASSSTDTQYFGPGTRLTVL.

V usage is TRBV6-5 and J usage is TRBJ2-4; D possibly uses TRBD1 or TRBD2 (5 bases each). The CDR3 sequence is 14 residues long. V was clipped by 2 bases and J by 9 bases, with 14 bases between them. The germline V gene has CDR1 MNHEY and CDR2 SVGAGI. This CDR3 reads CASSYGTARAIQYF. CDR3 coding DNA: TGTGCCAGCAGTTACGGGACGGCAAGGGCCATTCAGTACTTC.

The chain recombines TRBV7-3 with TRBJ2-7; D is perhaps TRBD1 (6 bases). Deletions cut 5 bases from V and 5 bases from J, with 13 bases between. CDR3 length: 13 residues. Per germline, CDR1 SGHTA and CDR2 FQGTGA. The CDR3 loop reads CASSRQARHEQYF. The CDR3 DNA follows: TGTGCCAGCAGCCGACAGGCTCGCCACGAGCAGTACTTC.

The chain has TRBV10-3 and TRBJ2-7; D could derive from TRBD1 or TRBD2 (5 bases each). Germline V gene sequence: CDR1 ENHRY, CDR2 SYGVKD. The V end lost 7 bases, the J end lost 5 bases, and 15 bases lay between the germline ends. This CDR3 has 13 residues. The CDR3 region has the DNA TGTGCCATCAAAGAGGGGCAGGGTCACGAGCAGTACTTC. It yields the protein CAIKEGQGHEQYF.

The chain carries TRBV19 and TRBJ2-6; 11 nucleotides match TRBD1. Unmatched junction bases numbered 2, after V lost 4 bases and J lost 0 bases. This CDR3 contains 17 residues. From germline, CDR1 is LNHDA and CDR2 SQIVND (reference sequence). The CDR3 DNA reads as TGTGCCAGTAGTACGGGACAGGGGGTCTCTGGGGCCAACGTCCTGACTTTC. Translated: CASSTGQGVSGANVLTF.

V gene TRBV18 combines with J gene TRBJ2-7; perhaps TRBD2 as D (7 bases). The germline V and J ends were trimmed by 6 bases and 0 bases, with 24 bases remaining between them. The CDR3 has 18 amino acids. CDR1 and CDR2 (germline): KGHSH, LQKENI. CDR3: CASSTLTRRGGSSYEQYF. The DNA of the CDR3 is TGTGCCAGCTCGACATTAACTAGGAGGGGGGGGTCCTCCTACGAGCAGTACTTC.

This clone was observed a handful of times. The chain links TRBV14 to TRBJ1-2, with 9 positions matching TRBD1. The CDR3 consists of 14 residues. Germline V gene lookup returns CDR1 SGHDN and CDR2 FVKESK. V dropped 1 base and J dropped 6; count of bases not matched to a gene: 3. The chain's CDR3 is CASSQVGQGNGYTF. CDR3 in DNA: TGTGCCAGCAGCCAAGTGGGACAGGGAAATGGCTACACCTTC.

The rearrangement uses TRBV14 and TRBJ1-1, with D possibly matching TRBD1 (5 bases). V lost 3 bases and J lost 9, with 14 bases in between. Germline V CDR1 and CDR2: SGHDN, FVKESK. CDR3 length: 13 residues. In nucleotides, the CDR3 is TGTGCCAGCAGCCAGGCCTCTGCAGGGAAAGCTTTCTTT. Translated: CASSQASAGKAFF.